The rows below give T cell receptor beta chains drawn from one sample of a study of blood T cell repertoires in COVID-19. This table comes from immunoSEQ multiplex PCR, and its TCRdb copy is limited to in-frame clones, with some not included. The sample has about 280,000 clones; approximately 83% are singletons. Sequenced sample: peripheral blood. The origin of the receptors is a woman between 50 and 59 years old who had recovered from COVID-19. The CDR3 runs from the conserved cysteine through the conserved F or W. Each record gives: D gene, J gene, clone size, V gene, CDR3 length, CDR3 DNA, CDR3 protein. A D gene is named only where the DNA matches it firmly. Not every row has a clone size; where given, it reads once, few, many or a size class.

D: TRBD1; J: TRBJ1-6; size: once; V: TRBV27; length: 15; DNA: TGTGCCAGCAGGCCGTGGACAGGGGGAAATTCACCCCTCCACTTT; CDR3: CASRPWTGGNSPLHF
D: NA; J: TRBJ2-7; size: many; V: TRBV2; length: 12; DNA: TGTGCCAGCAGTGAACTCTCCTACGAGCAGTACTTC; CDR3: CASSELSYEQYF
D: TRBD1; J: TRBJ1-1; size: NA; V: TRBV6-5; length: 11; DNA: TGTGCCAGCAGTTCGGGACAGAAAGCTTTCTTT; CDR3: CASSSGQKAFF
D: NA; J: TRBJ1-6; size: NA; V: TRBV6-2/TRBV6-3; length: 13; DNA: TGTGCCAGCAGTTTCTCTCAGGGAAGACCCCTCCACTTT; CDR3: CASSFSQGRPLHF
D: NA; J: TRBJ1-5; size: NA; V: TRBV6-2/TRBV6-3; length: 12; DNA: TGTGCCAGCAGTGGCTTCGATCAGCCCCAGCATTTT; CDR3: CASSGFDQPQHF
D: TRBD2; J: TRBJ2-5; size: NA; V: TRBV5-1; length: 17; DNA: TGCGCCAGCAGCTTGCCGCTAGCGGGGGGGCCACGGGAGACCCAGTACTTC; CDR3: CASSLPLAGGPRETQYF
D: TRBD1; J: TRBJ1-5; size: few; V: TRBV7-8; length: 17; DNA: TGTGCCAGCAGCCGTGGCGTCGGACAGGGCCGAAATCAGCCCCAGCATTTT; CDR3: CASSRGVGQGRNQPQHF
D: TRBD1; J: TRBJ1-1; size: NA; V: TRBV10-3; length: 16; DNA: TGTGCCATCAGTGAGTCGAAGGCAGGGGGCTACACTGAAGCTTTCTTT; CDR3: CAISESKAGGYTEAFF
D: NA; J: TRBJ1-2; size: NA; V: TRBV27; length: 14; DNA: TGTGCCAGCAGTTTATCGCCAGGGCGTTATGGCTACACCTTC; CDR3: CASSLSPGRYGYTF
D: TRBD2; J: TRBJ2-1; size: NA; V: TRBV28; length: 15; DNA: TGTGCCAGCAGTTTAGTTCCAGCGGGAAGGGCCGGGCAGTTCTTC; CDR3: CASSLVPAGRAGQFF
D: NA; J: TRBJ1-6; size: once; V: TRBV28; length: 11; DNA: TGTGCCAGCAGTTACGGTTCACCCCTCCACTTT; CDR3: CASSYGSPLHF
D: NA; J: TRBJ2-7; size: few; V: TRBV5-6; length: 15; DNA: TGTGCCAGCAGCTCATGGGGGGTTATTGCCTACGAGCAGTACTTC; CDR3: CASSSWGVIAYEQYF
D: TRBD2; J: TRBJ2-5; size: NA; V: TRBV7-2; length: 16; DNA: TGTGCCAGCAGCTTAGTTACGGGAGGGCCATATGAGACCCAGTACTTC; CDR3: CASSLVTGGPYETQYF
D: TRBD2; J: TRBJ2-7; size: NA; V: TRBV5-4; length: 15; DNA: TGTGCCAGCAGCACTAGCGGGAGCGGGGGGTACGAGCAGTACTTC; CDR3: CASSTSGSGGYEQYF
D: NA; J: TRBJ1-1; size: NA; V: TRBV21-1; length: 14; DNA: TGTGCCAGCAGCCCTGTGAGGGTAGGCACTGAAGCTTTCTTT; CDR3: CASSPVRVGTEAFF
D: TRBD1; J: TRBJ1-1; size: NA; V: TRBV28; length: 12; DNA: TGTGCCAGCAGTTTCTCAGGGGGTGAAGCTTTCTTT; CDR3: CASSFSGGEAFF
D: TRBD2; J: TRBJ2-2; size: NA; V: TRBV5-4; length: 15; DNA: TGTGCCAGCAGCTCGGGAGGGCGGAACACCGGGGAGCTGTTTTTT; CDR3: CASSSGGRNTGELFF
D: TRBD1; J: TRBJ2-1; size: NA; V: TRBV10-3; length: 12; DNA: TGTGCCAACGGACAGGGTGGGAATGAGCAGTTCTTC; CDR3: CANGQGGNEQFF
D: TRBD2; J: TRBJ2-2; size: NA; V: TRBV7-2; length: 15; DNA: TGTGCCAGCAGCCCGTGGGCGGGAGACACCGGGGAGCTGTTTTTT; CDR3: CASSPWAGDTGELFF
D: TRBD2; J: TRBJ2-1; size: NA; V: TRBV9; length: 16; DNA: TGTGCCAGCAGCGTGGGCAGCGGGGGGATTTCCAATGAGCAGTTCTTC; CDR3: CASSVGSGGISNEQFF
D: TRBD2; J: TRBJ2-1; size: NA; V: TRBV6-4; length: 16; DNA: TGTGCCAGCAGTGACGAGCTAGCGGGGGGATACAATGAGCAGTTCTTC; CDR3: CASSDELAGGYNEQFF
D: NA; J: TRBJ1-1; size: NA; V: TRBV5-1; length: 14; DNA: TGCGCCAGCAGCCGCCTACCAGGGAACACTGAAGCTTTCTTT; CDR3: CASSRLPGNTEAFF
D: NA; J: TRBJ2-7; size: NA; V: TRBV28; length: 14; DNA: TGTGCCAGCAGTTTATGGAACACAGGGAGCGAGCAGTACTTC; CDR3: CASSLWNTGSEQYF
D: NA; J: TRBJ1-5; size: NA; V: TRBV2; length: 16; DNA: TGTGCCAGCAGTAAAGACAGGATGAATAGCAATCAGCCCCAGCATTTT; CDR3: CASSKDRMNSNQPQHF
D: NA; J: TRBJ1-2; size: NA; V: TRBV28; length: 12; DNA: TGTGCCAGCAGTTTCGACAGAGGTGGCTACACCTTC; CDR3: CASSFDRGGYTF
D: TRBD1; J: TRBJ2-7; size: NA; V: TRBV28; length: 14; DNA: TGTGCCACTCAGGGGGCGTCCTATCGGAACGAGCAGTACTTC; CDR3: CATQGASYRNEQYF
D: TRBD1; J: TRBJ2-2; size: NA; V: TRBV3-1/TRBV3-2; length: 13; DNA: TGTGCCAGCAGCGCGCAGACAGGGGGTGGGCTGTTTTTT; CDR3: CASSAQTGGGLFF
D: NA; J: TRBJ2-2; size: NA; V: TRBV27; length: 16; DNA: TGTGCCAGCAGTACCCATGGAGGGGGCAAAACCGGGGAGCTGTTTTTT; CDR3: CASSTHGGGKTGELFF
D: TRBD1; J: TRBJ1-1; size: NA; V: TRBV5-1; length: 13; DNA: TGCGCCAGCAGCTCGACAGGGGACACTGAAGCTTTCTTT; CDR3: CASSSTGDTEAFF
D: NA; J: TRBJ1-6; size: NA; V: TRBV12-3/TRBV12-4; length: 13; DNA: TGTGCCAGCAGTTTTGGGCAGGGCCTTGCCCTCCACTTT; CDR3: CASSFGQGLALHF
D: TRBD2; J: TRBJ2-7; size: NA; V: TRBV3-1/TRBV3-2; length: 15; DNA: TGTGCCAGCAGCCAGGCACTAAGCGGGGGGTACGAGCAGTACTTC; CDR3: CASSQALSGGYEQYF
D: NA; J: TRBJ2-1; size: NA; V: TRBV28; length: 14; DNA: TGTGCCAGCAGACCAGAGGACAGCCGCAATGAGCAGTTCTTC; CDR3: CASRPEDSRNEQFF
D: NA; J: TRBJ1-4; size: once; V: TRBV5-1; length: 15; DNA: TGCGCCAGCAGCTTGGCCGGGGAGGTGGGAAGTAAACTGTTTTTT; CDR3: CASSLAGEVGSKLFF
D: TRBD1; J: TRBJ2-7; size: NA; V: TRBV5-6; length: 15; DNA: TGTGCCAGCAGCTTGGGTCGACAGGGGGCCGACGAGCAGTACTTC; CDR3: CASSLGRQGADEQYF
D: NA; J: TRBJ2-5; size: few; V: TRBV7-2; length: 14; DNA: TGTGCCAGCAGCTTACCGGGCAGGGTGGAGACCCAGTACTTC; CDR3: CASSLPGRVETQYF
D: TRBD2; J: TRBJ2-3; size: NA; V: TRBV5-1; length: 14; DNA: TGCGCCAGCAGCCCGCTAGCGGGAGCAGATACGCAGTATTTT; CDR3: CASSPLAGADTQYF
D: TRBD1; J: TRBJ1-2; size: NA; V: TRBV28; length: 15; DNA: TGTGCCAGCAGTTCGGCACAGGGGGAGTGGGAAGGCTACACCTTC; CDR3: CASSSAQGEWEGYTF
D: NA; J: TRBJ2-3; size: NA; V: TRBV27; length: 13; DNA: TGTGCCAGCAGGGGGACTAGCACAGATACGCAGTATTTT; CDR3: CASRGTSTDTQYF
D: NA; J: TRBJ2-2; size: NA; V: TRBV11-2; length: 16; DNA: TGTGCCAGCAGCTTATGGGGAGTATGGGGAACCGGGGAGCTGTTTTTT; CDR3: CASSLWGVWGTGELFF
D: NA; J: TRBJ1-2; size: once; V: TRBV19; length: 13; DNA: TGTGCCAGTAGTACCACAGGGTATGCTGGCTACACCTTC; CDR3: CASSTTGYAGYTF
D: TRBD1; J: TRBJ2-5; size: NA; V: TRBV9; length: 16; DNA: TGTGCCAGCAGCCAGTCGGGTACACAGGGGTTTGAGACCCAGTACTTC; CDR3: CASSQSGTQGFETQYF